Listed below are T cell receptor beta chains from one sample, sequenced in a study of blood T cell repertoires in COVID-19. The table came from immunoSEQ multiplex PCR; TCRdb's copy has only in-frame clones and leaves some out. The sample includes some 210,000 clones, approximately 90% of them seen just once. The specimen was peripheral blood. The receptor source for this set is a man aged 60 to 69 with COVID-19, enrolled during active disease. The CDR3 runs from the conserved cysteine through the conserved F or W. The D gene is left open where the match is weak. The size entry is marked missing in some rows and otherwise reads once, few, many or a size class.

J,size,length,D,V,DNA,CDR3
TRBJ1-6,NA,15,NA,TRBV6-6,TGTGCCAGCACCGAGGACAGCACCTATAATTCACCCCTCCACTTT,CASTEDSTYNSPLHF
TRBJ2-3,NA,16,TRBD1,TRBV5-4,TGTGCCAGCAGCGGACGGACAGGGGGGAGCACAGATACGCAGTATTTT,CASSGRTGGSTDTQYF
TRBJ2-3,NA,18,TRBD2,TRBV6-2/TRBV6-3,TGTGCCAGCAGTTACTCAGGGCTAGCGGGGGCTAGCACAGATACGCAGTATTTT,CASSYSGLAGASTDTQYF
TRBJ2-1,few,17,TRBD2,TRBV18,TGTGCCAGCTCACCACCTGGTATAGCGGGAGGTCGAGGAGAGCAGTTCTTC,CASSPPGIAGGRGEQFF
TRBJ1-2,NA,15,TRBD1,TRBV5-1,TGCGCCAGCACCCGGGAGAAGGGGACAGGGGCTGGCTACACCTTC,CASTREKGTGAGYTF
TRBJ1-5,NA,13,NA,TRBV12-5,TGTGCGAGTCAGGGTATTAGCAATCAGCCCCAGCATTTT,CASQGISNQPQHF
TRBJ1-3,NA,12,NA,TRBV9,TGTGCCAGCAGCCCTCGGGGAAACACCATATATTTT,CASSPRGNTIYF
TRBJ1-3,NA,13,NA,TRBV19,TGTGCCAGCGGGACTTTCTCTGGAAACACCATATATTTT,CASGTFSGNTIYF
TRBJ2-3,NA,16,NA,TRBV5-1,TGCGCCAGCAGCTTGGCGCTAGCCGCTAGCACAGATACGCAGTATTTT,CASSLALAASTDTQYF
TRBJ1-5,NA,15,TRBD1,TRBV27,TGTGCCAGCAGTCTTGGGACAGGGAGCAATCAGCCCCAGCATTTT,CASSLGTGSNQPQHF
TRBJ2-1,NA,13,NA,TRBV6-5,TGTGCCAGCAGGGTCGGGTTGGCGGATGAGCAGTTCTTC,CASRVGLADEQFF
TRBJ1-1,once,14,NA,TRBV12-5,TGTGCTAGTGGTTTAGAGGTCCTGAACACTGAAGCTTTCTTT,CASGLEVLNTEAFF
TRBJ2-2,NA,14,NA,TRBV5-1,TGCGCCAGCAGCCCCGCAGGGGTGACCGGGGAGCTGTTTTTT,CASSPAGVTGELFF
TRBJ2-7,NA,16,NA,TRBV11-2,TGTGCCAGCAGCCTCCCGCATAGCGGATCCTCCTACGAGCAGTACTTC,CASSLPHSGSSYEQYF
TRBJ2-1,NA,14,NA,TRBV5-8,TGTGCCAGCAGCCCTACCTCAGGGGGGCGTGAGCAGTTCTTC,CASSPTSGGREQFF
TRBJ1-1,NA,15,TRBD1,TRBV14,TGTGCCAGCAGCCAATGGACAGGGACGAACACTGAAGCTTTCTTT,CASSQWTGTNTEAFF
TRBJ2-3,NA,16,TRBD2,TRBV7-9,TGTGCCAGCAGCTTAGGGTTGCGGGGGGGATCAGATACGCAGTATTTT,CASSLGLRGGSDTQYF
TRBJ1-1,NA,15,NA,TRBV19,TGTGCCAGTAGTAGTAAATTCGGGTCGAGCACTGAAGCTTTCTTT,CASSSKFGSSTEAFF
TRBJ1-2,NA,15,NA,TRBV15,TGTGCCACCAGCAGAGTGACGACGGGGAGCTATGGCTACACCTTC,CATSRVTTGSYGYTF
TRBJ2-7,NA,14,NA,TRBV28,TGTGCCAGCAGTACAACTAGCCCTCCTACCGAGCAGTACTTC,CASSTTSPPTEQYF
TRBJ1-1,NA,15,TRBD1,TRBV5-6,TGTGCCAGCAGCTTGCAGGACAGGGTAGGCACTGAAGCTTTCTTT,CASSLQDRVGTEAFF
TRBJ1-3,NA,13,TRBD1,TRBV12-3/TRBV12-4,TGTGCCAGCAGTGGGACAGGGGGAAACACCATATATTTT,CASSGTGGNTIYF
TRBJ1-3,NA,16,NA,TRBV18,TGTGCCAGCTCACCCCTAGACTTGAGCTCTGGAAACACCATATATTTT,CASSPLDLSSGNTIYF
TRBJ1-2,once,13,TRBD1,TRBV30,TGTGCCTGGAGTGCGACAGGGAAAGGTGGCTACACCTTC,CAWSATGKGGYTF
TRBJ1-5,NA,13,NA,TRBV2,TGTGCCAGCAGTAGGGAGGGAAATCAGCCCCAGCATTTT,CASSREGNQPQHF
TRBJ1-1,NA,16,TRBD1,TRBV25-1,TGTGCCAGCAGTTCCCGGGACAGCCTCATGAACACTGAAGCTTTCTTT,CASSSRDSLMNTEAFF
TRBJ1-2,once,15,NA,TRBV30,TGTGCCTGGAGAGGCGAGGACAGCAGCCTCTATGGCTACACCTTC,CAWRGEDSSLYGYTF
TRBJ2-3,NA,16,TRBD1,TRBV29-1,TGCAGCGTTGGGACAGGGGGGTTGATTAGCGCAGATACGCAGTATTTT,CSVGTGGLISADTQYF
TRBJ1-1,NA,14,TRBD1,TRBV15,TGTGCCACCAGCCCGCGACAGGGCCTCACTGAAGCTTTCTTT,CATSPRQGLTEAFF
TRBJ1-1,NA,14,NA,TRBV7-9,TGTGCCAGCACCCCAGGGGACATGAACACTGAAGCTTTCTTT,CASTPGDMNTEAFF
TRBJ2-2,NA,18,TRBD2,TRBV18,TGTGCCAGCTCACCAGCGGGACTAGCGGGTCGAGTTGTAGGGGAGCTGTTTTTT,CASSPAGLAGRVVGELFF
TRBJ2-1,NA,16,TRBD2,TRBV15,TGTGCCACCAGCAGAGAAGGCGGGAGCTCCTACAATGAGCAGTTCTTC,CATSREGGSSYNEQFF
TRBJ2-7,once,13,TRBD1,TRBV30,TGTGTCTGGAGTATAACAGGGGGGTACGAGCAGTACTTC,CVWSITGGYEQYF
TRBJ2-7,NA,17,NA,TRBV5-1,TGCGCCAGCAGCTTGGCCGTCAGGGGGGACGGACACTACGAGCAGTACTTC,CASSLAVRGDGHYEQYF
TRBJ2-1,NA,11,NA,TRBV28,TGTGCCAGCAGATCGACATTTGAGCAGTTCTTC,CASRSTFEQFF
TRBJ2-1,NA,16,NA,TRBV6-5,TGTGCCAGCAGTTACGAAGGCGGCTACTCCTACAATGAGCAGTTCTTC,CASSYEGGYSYNEQFF
TRBJ2-5,NA,13,NA,TRBV12-3/TRBV12-4,TGTGCCAGCAGTGCTACAGGGCCGGAGACCCAGTACTTC,CASSATGPETQYF
TRBJ2-1,few,15,TRBD2,TRBV5-1,TGCGCCAGCAGCTCCGGACTAGCGGGGGGCAATGAGCAGTTCTTC,CASSSGLAGGNEQFF
TRBJ2-1,NA,17,NA,TRBV5-1,TGCGCCAGCAGCTTGTCGGGGTCCGGGAAAGTACGCAATGAGCAGTTCTTC,CASSLSGSGKVRNEQFF
TRBJ2-7,NA,13,NA,TRBV19,TGTGCCAGTACCCCTCCGGGGTTAAACGAGCAGTACTTC,CASTPPGLNEQYF
TRBJ1-5,NA,15,TRBD1,TRBV28,TGTGCCAGCAGATCCGGGACAGGGGGCAATCAGCCCCAGCATTTT,CASRSGTGGNQPQHF
TRBJ1-2,NA,15,NA,TRBV14,TGTGCCAGCAGCCAAGTGCAGGGGTCCCGCTATGGCTACACCTTC,CASSQVQGSRYGYTF
TRBJ2-7,NA,13,TRBD1,TRBV2,TGTGCCAGCGCGGGACAGGGGGCGCACGAGCAGTACTTC,CASAGQGAHEQYF
TRBJ1-5,NA,17,TRBD1,TRBV19,TGTGCCAGTAGTATGATGGCAGGGGGCTTGGGCAATCAGCCCCAGCATTTT,CASSMMAGGLGNQPQHF
TRBJ1-2,NA,12,NA,TRBV6-2/TRBV6-3,TGTGCCAGCAGTTACTATAACACGGGCTACACCTTC,CASSYYNTGYTF
TRBJ2-1,NA,14,TRBD2,TRBV6-5,TGTGCCAGCAGGGGACTAGCGGGAGCCAGAGAGCAGTTCTTC,CASRGLAGAREQFF
TRBJ1-2,NA,11,NA,TRBV29-1,TGCAGCGGGGGCCTCAACTATGGCTACACCTTC,CSGGLNYGYTF
TRBJ2-3,once,17,TRBD2,TRBV9,TGTGCCAGCAGCGTAGGGGCCAGCGGGAGGAGCACAGATACGCAGTATTTT,CASSVGASGRSTDTQYF
TRBJ1-2,few,17,NA,TRBV4-1,TGCGCCAGCAGCCAAGAGGGGTCCGGAGGGATGGGAGGTGGCTACACCTTC,CASSQEGSGGMGGGYTF
TRBJ2-2,once,14,NA,TRBV28,TGTGCCAGCAGTTCAAGCGGAGGCACCGGGGAGCTGTTTTTT,CASSSSGGTGELFF
TRBJ1-5,NA,12,NA,TRBV10-3,TGTGCCATCAGTGAGTCAAGGGGGCCCCAGCATTTT,CAISESRGPQHF
TRBJ2-2,NA,19,NA,TRBV4-1,TGCGCCAGCAGCCAAGTCCCTACCCCCAGGGGCGGGAACACCGGGGAGCTGTTTTTT,CASSQVPTPRGGNTGELFF
TRBJ1-2,NA,13,TRBD1,TRBV30,TGTGCCTGGATGACAGGGGATAACTATGGCTACACCTTC,CAWMTGDNYGYTF
TRBJ1-4,NA,15,NA,TRBV5-4,TGTGCCAGCAGCTTGGCGGGGGGAGCTAATGAAAAACTGTTTTTT,CASSLAGGANEKLFF
TRBJ1-3,NA,15,TRBD1,TRBV19,TGTGCCAGTAGTAAACAGGGGGCGGCTGGAAACACCATATATTTT,CASSKQGAAGNTIYF
TRBJ2-3,NA,16,NA,TRBV28,TGTGCCAGCAGTTATCCAGGGAAAGGGGGCACAGATACGCAGTATTTT,CASSYPGKGGTDTQYF